This T cell receptor beta chain was recorded in a study of T cells in Graves' hyperthyroidism and ophthalmopathy. This clonotype was detected many times. Its antigen remains unknown. TCR beta CDR3 regions were amplified from RNA. HTBI primers were employed in a first-round RT-PCR of the TCR CDR3. In TCRdb, the multiplex PCR reads were re-called with MiXCR into one record per CDR3 protein. The table records 350,000 or so distinct CDR3 sequences, roughly 17% of them present only once. Study-wide findings and caveats: Expanded thyroid clonotypes (above 0.001) were mostly also found in blood.

Between the trimmed V and J ends, which lost 4 bases and 7 bases, there was a span of 11 bases. CDR1 is SNHLY and CDR2 is FYNNEI in the germline V gene. There are 13 residues in the CDR3. Blood was sampled at initial diagnosis of hyperthyroidism, prior to onset of any ophthalmopathy symptoms. Each 10 ml fresh peripheral blood draw supplied the PBMCs. Sequencing was carried out using blood. This clonotype originated in a woman aged 25 to 39 with Graves' hyperthyroidism that later progressed to Graves' ophthalmopathy. The chain joins TRBV2 to TRBJ1-5; D not resolved. In nucleotides, the CDR3 is TGTGCCAGCAGTGTTCGTGGAGGACAGCCCCAGCATTTT. It codes for CASSVRGGQPQHF.